This T cell receptor beta chain was found in a study of T cells in Graves' hyperthyroidism and ophthalmopathy. Germline-derived CDR1 and CDR2 are PRHDT and FYEKMQ (reference sequence). The CDR3 contains 14 residues. V dropped 1 base and J dropped 5 bases, with 11 bases sitting between them. Amplified regions were TCR beta CDR3 sequences from RNA transcripts. TCR CDR3 underwent first-round RT-PCR with the HTBI primer set. TCRdb ran MiXCR on the multiplex PCR reads and lists one entry per CDR3 protein. The sample yields 450,000 to 600,000 distinct CDR3 sequences, around 15% seen once. This clonotype showed up just a few times. An absence of ophthalmopathy progression within 18 months meant stable Graves' hyperthyroidism.

This clonotype was sampled from a woman between 35 and 50 years old with Graves' hyperthyroidism. The chain recombines TRBV13 with TRBJ2-5, with D possibly called TRBD1 or TRBD2 (6 bases each). The material sequenced was blood. The CDR3 is CASSLEGDLETQYF. In DNA form, the CDR3 reads TGTGCCAGCAGCTTAGAGGGGGACTTGGAGACCCAGTACTTC.